These 2 T cell receptor beta chains were sequenced from one sample in a study of CD8 T cells in Susac syndrome. RNA in amounts of roughly 0.45 to 1 ug was reverse transcribed with random hexamers. TCRdb independently ran MiXCR on the immunoSEQ multiplex PCR reads; one entry per CDR3 protein. The sample carries some 400,000 distinct CDR3 sequences, about 85% recorded once. Sequenced: CD8+ T cells from PBMCs. The receptors come from a human donor with multiple sclerosis.

This clonotype was counted only a few times. CDR3 nucleotide sequence: TGTGCCAGCAGTTTATGGGCAGGTGGCGAGACCCAGTACTTC. This sequence encodes CASSLWAGGETQYF. The J gene is TRBJ2-5, the V gene TRBV27, with D hard to call. Per germline, CDR1 MNHEY and CDR2 SMNVEV (reference sequence). The CDR3 is 14 amino acids. V was pared by 1 base and J by 5 bases, with 11 bases between.

This chain uses TRBV28 with TRBJ1-3; D is ambiguous. Trimming left V 7 bases short and J 4 bases short, with 20 bases between. The germline gives CDR1 MDHEN, CDR2 SYDVKM. This CDR3 region has 16 residues. CDR3 loop: CASTTTPERVGNTIYF. CDR3 DNA sequence: TGTGCCAGCACCACTACCCCCGAGCGGGTCGGAAACACCATATATTTT.